This paragraph reports one T cell receptor (beta chain). Its antigen is unknown. This specimen belongs to a study of T cell responses to AZD1222 COVID-19 vaccine. For the study at large: Analysis merged second doses at about 4 or about 12 weeks.

TCRdb's table, derived via immunoSEQ multiplex PCR, lists solely in-frame clones and lacks some. The sample holds some 100,000 clones, roughly nine tenths seen once. Regarding the study as a whole: There were repertoire samples only from the period after the peak T cell response. Breadth and depth of Spike-specific TCRs rose after two AZD1222 doses. Across spike, vaccine-associated CD4 TCRs were found, dominant at 160-218 and 743-854.

The CDR3 extends over 14 amino acids. Germline CDR1 and CDR2: GTSNPN and SVGIG (reference sequence). V lost 3 bases, J lost 1 base, and 13 bases lay in between. The chain carries TRBV30 and TRBJ2-7; D is possibly TRBD2 (5 bases). The TCR was taken from an adult in good health. Specimen: peripheral blood, collected on day 0 of AZD1222 vaccination. The CDR3 sequence: CAWRRAPVSYEQYF. DNA for the CDR3: TGTGCCTGGAGGAGGGCCCCAGTGTCCTACGAGCAGTACTTC.